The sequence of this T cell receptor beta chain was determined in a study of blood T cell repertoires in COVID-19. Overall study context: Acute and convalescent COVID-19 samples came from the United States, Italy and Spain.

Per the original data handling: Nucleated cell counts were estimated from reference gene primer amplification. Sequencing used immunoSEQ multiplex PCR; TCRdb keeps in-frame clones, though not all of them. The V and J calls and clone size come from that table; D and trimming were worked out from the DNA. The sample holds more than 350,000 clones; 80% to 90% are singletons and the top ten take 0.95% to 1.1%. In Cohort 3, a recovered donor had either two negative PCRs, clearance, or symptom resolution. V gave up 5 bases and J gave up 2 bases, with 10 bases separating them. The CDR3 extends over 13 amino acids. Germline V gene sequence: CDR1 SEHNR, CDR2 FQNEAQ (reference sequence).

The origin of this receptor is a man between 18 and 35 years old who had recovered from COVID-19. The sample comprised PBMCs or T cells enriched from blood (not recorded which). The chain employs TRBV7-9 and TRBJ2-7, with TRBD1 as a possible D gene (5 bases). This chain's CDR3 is CASSPDTTYEQYF. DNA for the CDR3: TGTGCCAGCAGCCCGGACACAACCTACGAGCAGTACTTC.